These T cell receptor beta chains were read from a single sample in a study of T-cell memory formation after mild COVID-19. MiXCR, run by TCRdb on the 5' RACE reads, gives a single entry per CDR3 protein. In the table there are 350,000 to 450,000 distinct CDR3 sequences, about 20% of which are singletons. Material for sequencing was PBMCs or a T cell subset sorted from them (not recorded which). These receptors came from an adult woman who had mild COVID-19 (a few samples of this study predate the infection). Cell type and time point are not known. Both conserved end residues are part of each CDR3. D genes are given only for firm matches. A row's size may be missing; if present it is once, few, many or a size class.

D gene	V gene	J gene	clone size	CDR3 protein	CDR3 DNA
NA	TRBV29-1	TRBJ1-2	NA	CSATTGAANYGYTF	TGCAGCGCTACCACCGGAGCAGCGAACTATGGCTACACCTTC
TRBD1	TRBV5-1	TRBJ2-5	NA	CASSWEPGTGFQETQYF	TGCGCCAGCAGCTGGGAACCCGGGACAGGCTTCCAAGAGACCCAGTACTTC
NA	TRBV3-1	TRBJ1-5	NA	CASSQEGFNQPQHF	TGTGCCAGCAGCCAAGAGGGGTTTAATCAGCCCCAGCATTTT
NA	TRBV3-1	TRBJ2-7	NA	CASRKTPGHQNYEQYF	TGTGCCAGCAGGAAAACCCCGGGACACCAAAACTACGAGCAGTACTTC
TRBD1	TRBV24-1	TRBJ1-5	NA	CATSKTGGRFDQPQHF	TGTGCCACCAGTAAGACAGGGGGCCGGTTCGATCAGCCCCAGCATTTT
NA	TRBV7-3	TRBJ1-2	few	CASSLTGTAGYTF	TGTGCCAGCAGCTTAACTGGGACTGCAGGCTACACCTTC
NA	TRBV12-3/TRBV12-4	TRBJ1-5	NA	CASSFLDGTSNQPQHF	TGTGCCAGCAGTTTTTTGGACGGAACTAGCAATCAGCCCCAGCATTTT
TRBD2	TRBV4-3	TRBJ2-1	few	CASSQGPGLADNEQFF	TGCGCCAGCAGCCAAGGCCCGGGACTAGCGGACAATGAGCAGTTCTTC
NA	TRBV5-4	TRBJ1-3	NA	CASSRDRNSGNTIYF	TGTGCCAGCAGCCGCGACAGAAACTCTGGAAACACCATATATTTT
NA	TRBV28	TRBJ1-2	NA	CASSFRELASYGYTF	TGTGCCAGCAGTTTCCGCGAGTTAGCCTCCTATGGCTACACCTTC
TRBD1	TRBV9	TRBJ2-7	NA	CASSPTGKDYEQYF	TGTGCCAGCAGCCCGACAGGGAAGGATTACGAGCAGTACTTC
TRBD2	TRBV5-6	TRBJ2-1	few	CASSPRGTSAFNEQFF	TGTGCCAGCAGCCCCCGGGGGACTAGCGCTTTCAATGAGCAGTTCTTC
NA	TRBV3-1	TRBJ2-1	few	CASSYSDYEQFF	TGTGCCAGCAGTTATAGCGATTATGAGCAGTTCTTC
NA	TRBV27	TRBJ1-2	many	CASAFRQQRGYTF	TGTGCCAGCGCCTTCCGGCAACAGAGGGGCTACACCTTC
NA	TRBV24-1	TRBJ2-7	NA	CATGQSSYEQYF	TGTGCCACCGGACAGAGCTCCTACGAGCAGTACTTC
NA	TRBV9	TRBJ1-2	NA	CASSVGNNYGYTF	TGTGCCAGCAGCGTGGGGAATAACTATGGCTACACCTTC
TRBD2	TRBV7-2	TRBJ2-1	NA	CASSLFPGLAGGASYNEQFF	TGTGCCAGCAGCTTATTTCCGGGACTAGCGGGGGGAGCCTCATACAATGAGCAGTTCTTC
TRBD2	TRBV2	TRBJ2-1	few	CASRKGTSGGYNEQFF	TGTGCCAGCAGAAAAGGGACTAGCGGGGGGTACAATGAGCAGTTCTTC
NA	TRBV4-2	TRBJ1-1	many	CASSQDRSGPEAFF	TGTGCCAGCAGCCAAGATAGATCCGGACCTGAAGCTTTCTTT
TRBD1	TRBV5-8	TRBJ2-3	NA	CASSPHRQGVTDTQYF	TGTGCCAGCAGCCCCCACAGACAGGGTGTCACAGATACGCAGTATTTT
NA	TRBV4-1	TRBJ2-1	NA	CASSPIGGTRDEQFF	TGCGCCAGCAGCCCGATCGGGGGAACGAGGGATGAGCAGTTCTTC
NA	TRBV19	TRBJ1-5	NA	CASSTQRSNQPQHF	TGTGCCAGTAGTACACAGAGGAGCAATCAGCCCCAGCATTTT
TRBD2	TRBV9	TRBJ2-1	NA	CASSVASGASSYNEQFF	TGTGCCAGCAGCGTAGCAAGCGGGGCTAGCTCCTACAATGAGCAGTTCTTC
NA	TRBV6-6	TRBJ2-7	few	CASSDPIKQGYYEQYF	TGTGCCAGCAGTGACCCCATAAAACAGGGCTACTACGAGCAGTACTTC
TRBD2	TRBV7-3	TRBJ2-3	NA	CASSFSGMPDTQYF	TGTGCCAGCAGCTTTAGCGGGATGCCAGATACGCAGTATTTT
TRBD2	TRBV7-2	TRBJ2-3	few	CASSLLSSGGGDTQYF	TGTGCCAGCAGCTTACTATCTAGCGGGGGAGGAGATACGCAGTATTTT
NA	TRBV19	TRBJ1-1	NA	CASGGRSGTEAFF	TGTGCCAGTGGAGGGAGGTCGGGCACTGAAGCTTTCTTT
NA	TRBV2	TRBJ1-1	few	CASRVTENTEAFF	TGTGCCAGCAGGGTGACAGAGAACACTGAAGCTTTCTTT
NA	TRBV6-1	TRBJ2-7	few	CASSEPARYSYEQYF	TGTGCCAGCAGTGAACCCGCCCGATACTCCTACGAGCAGTACTTC
TRBD2	TRBV7-2	TRBJ2-1	few	CDSSLAAGGHNEQFF	TGTGACAGCAGCTTAGCGGCGGGGGGGCACAATGAGCAGTTCTTC
NA	TRBV7-8	TRBJ2-1	NA	CASSSARILDNEQFF	TGTGCCAGCAGCTCCGCCCGAATCCTCGACAATGAGCAGTTCTTC
NA	TRBV5-1	TRBJ2-2	NA	CASSLVDNTGELFF	TGCGCCAGCAGCTTGGTTGATAACACCGGGGAGCTGTTTTTT
NA	TRBV5-6	TRBJ2-1	NA	CASSLRPSRYNEQFF	TGTGCCAGCAGCTTGCGCCCTAGCAGGTACAATGAGCAGTTCTTC
TRBD1	TRBV7-9	TRBJ1-6	few	CASSAYGTGAGSPLHF	TGTGCCAGCAGCGCCTACGGGACAGGGGCTGGTTCACCCCTCCACTTT
NA	TRBV16	TRBJ1-1	NA	CASSQELGGTEAFF	TGTGCCAGCAGCCAAGAGTTAGGGGGCACTGAAGCTTTCTTT
NA	TRBV20-1	TRBJ2-7	NA	CSARVPRSNEQYF	TGCAGTGCTAGAGTACCCAGGAGTAACGAGCAGTACTTC
NA	TRBV6-5	TRBJ2-3	few	CASSYSIRGDLRTDTQYF	TGTGCCAGCAGTTACTCGATTAGGGGGGACCTACGCACAGATACGCAGTATTTT
NA	TRBV9	TRBJ2-1	few	CASSPPHLADPYNEQFF	TGTGCCAGCAGCCCCCCCCATTTAGCTGATCCCTACAATGAGCAGTTCTTC
NA	TRBV5-5	TRBJ2-5	few	CASSLVVGESSQETQYF	TGTGCCAGCAGCTTGGTGGTAGGGGAGTCCTCCCAAGAGACCCAGTACTTC
NA	TRBV19	TRBJ1-2	NA	CASSIDQRRNYGYTF	TGTGCCAGTAGTATAGATCAAAGGAGAAACTATGGCTACACCTTC
NA	TRBV7-2	TRBJ2-7	few	CASSLEANSYEQYF	TGTGCCAGCAGCTTAGAGGCCAATTCCTACGAGCAGTACTTC
TRBD2	TRBV11-2	TRBJ2-3	NA	CASSLEGGREEDTQYF	TGTGCCAGCAGCTTAGAGGGCGGGAGGGAGGAAGATACGCAGTATTTT
NA	TRBV7-3	TRBJ2-5	NA	CASSPTQQETQYF	TGTGCCAGCAGCCCGACCCAACAAGAGACCCAGTACTTC
NA	TRBV7-9	TRBJ2-7	once	CASSLRSDGPYEQYF	TGTGCCAGCAGCTTACGATCGGACGGACCCTACGAGCAGTACTTC
NA	TRBV13	TRBJ1-1	NA	CASSSPTTGGAPEAFF	TGTGCCAGCAGCTCTCCCACGACAGGCGGGGCTCCTGAAGCTTTCTTT
NA	TRBV6-6	TRBJ2-3	few	CASSSGGREVTDTQYF	TGTGCCAGCAGTTCGGGCGGGCGGGAAGTCACAGATACGCAGTATTTT
NA	TRBV27	TRBJ2-1	few	CASSLPTQREPYNEQFF	TGTGCCAGCAGTCTCCCTACTCAGCGCGAGCCCTACAATGAGCAGTTCTTC
NA	TRBV12-3/TRBV12-4	TRBJ2-1	NA	CASSCTGSSEQFF	TGTGCCAGCAGTTGTACAGGGTCTAGTGAGCAGTTCTTC
TRBD1	TRBV6-5	TRBJ2-7	few	CASSNGQVYEQYF	TGTGCCAGCAGTAACGGACAGGTTTACGAGCAGTACTTC
TRBD1	TRBV27	TRBJ2-2	many	CASRPRGLNTGELFF	TGTGCCAGCAGGCCCAGGGGGTTGAACACCGGGGAGCTGTTTTTT
TRBD1	TRBV12-3/TRBV12-4	TRBJ1-2	NA	CASSNQFGGQGNYGYTF	TGTGCCAGCAGCAATCAGTTTGGGGGACAGGGTAACTATGGCTACACCTTC
TRBD1	TRBV14	TRBJ2-3	few	CASSPLRQGPTDTQYF	TGTGCCAGCAGCCCTCTAAGACAGGGACCCACAGATACGCAGTATTTT
NA	TRBV30	TRBJ1-2	few	CAWSVTGTGYTF	TGTGCCTGGAGTGTTACGGGGACCGGCTACACCTTC
TRBD1	TRBV29-1	TRBJ1-1	NA	CSVKRGQTNTEAFF	TGCAGCGTTAAAAGGGGGCAAACTAACACTGAAGCTTTCTTT